This passage covers 7 T cell receptor beta chains from one sample sequenced in a study of blood T cell repertoires in COVID-19. Libraries were prepared by immunoSEQ multiplex PCR; TCRdb keeps only in-frame clonotypes and omits some of them. The sample holds 120,000 or so clones; roughly 90% are singletons and the top ten take less than 8%. Sequencing was done on a sample of peripheral blood. Receptor source: a man in his fifties or sixties with acute or convalescent COVID-19.

The rearrangement uses TRBV11-2 and TRBJ1-1, with a weak D call TRBD1 (6 bases). The V end was cut by 11 bases, the J end by 0 bases, with 10 bases between. Germline lookup yields CDR1 SGHAT and CDR2 FQNNGV. The CDR3 sequence is 12 residues long. CDR3 in amino acids: CAAGGLNTEAFF. The CDR3 nucleotides read TGTGCCGCGGGGGGGCTGAACACTGAAGCTTTCTTT. The full variable domain, rest sourced from reference TRBV11-2 and TRBJ1-1, is EAGVAQSPRYKIIEKRQSVAFWCNPISGHATLYWYQQILGQGPKLLIQFQNNGVVDDSQLPKDRFSAERLKGVDSTLKIQPAKLEDSAVYLCAAGGLNTEAFFGQGTRLTVV.

The chain carries TRBV5-1 and TRBJ1-3; 11 bases align to TRBD1. CDR1 and CDR2 (germline): SGHRS, YFSETQ. With V trimmed by 0 bases and J by 0 bases, 2 bases remained unmatched. The CDR3 is 17 residues long. As DNA, the CDR3 is TGCGCCAGCAGCTTGGGAGGGACAGGGGGCTCTGGAAACACCATATATTTT. Its translation: CASSLGGTGGSGNTIYF.

A few counts support this clone. The chain has TRBV5-6 and TRBJ1-1; the D gene is possibly TRBD1 (6 bases). Germline V gene lookup returns CDR1 SGHDT and CDR2 YYEEEE. V was shortened by 4 bases and J by 6 bases, with 19 bases between the two germline ends. This CDR3 is 15 amino acids long. DNA of the CDR3: TGTGCCAGCAGCGAACAGCCGACAGGTGAGTCTGAAGCTTTCTTT. Encoded protein: CASSEQPTGESEAFF.

This sequence joins TRBV5-8 and TRBJ1-5, with D maybe TRBD1 (5 bases). The CDR3 is 15 residues long. Germline V lookup: CDR1 SGHTS, CDR2 YDEGEE. V lost 0 bases and J 0 bases, leaving 7 bases between the germline ends. CDR3 in amino acids: CASSLAGNSNQPQHF. In DNA, the CDR3 is TGTGCCAGCAGCTTGGCAGGGAATAGCAATCAGCCCCAGCATTTT.

The J gene is TRBJ2-7, the V gene TRBV2, with TRBD1 matching 7 bases. This CDR3 is built from 14 residues. V was pared by 8 bases and J by 1 base, with 8 bases of the junction left unmatched. Germline V gene data show CDR1 as SNHLY and CDR2 as FYNNEI. The CDR3 DNA is TGTGCCAGCCACTACAGGGGATTTTCCTACGAGCAGTACTTC. It encodes CASHYRGFSYEQYF.

V is TRBV7-9 and J is TRBJ2-1, with 10 bases aligning to TRBD1. The germline CDR1 and CDR2 sequences are SEHNR and FQNEAQ (reference sequence). The CDR3 covers 16 residues. After removal of 0 bases from V and 6 bases from J, the junction contained 5 bases not matched to a gene. CDR3 region: CASSLARGQGFNEQFF. The CDR3, as DNA: TGTGCCAGCAGCTTAGCGAGGGGACAGGGGTTCAATGAGCAGTTCTTC. The full variable domain, its missing parts supplied by reference TRBV7-9 and TRBJ2-1, is DTGVSQNPRHKITKRGQNVTFRCDPISEHNRLYWYRQTLGQGPEFLTYFQNEAQLEKSRLLSDRFSAERPKGSFSTLEIQRTEQGDSAMYLCASSLARGQGFNEQFFGPGTRLTVL.

This chain links TRBV5-1 with TRBJ2-5; 8 bases align to TRBD2. V shed 4 bases and J 1 base; nucleotides not matched to a gene: 6. The CDR3 is 15 residues long. Germline V CDR1 and CDR2: SGHRS, YFSETQ. The CDR3 nucleotides read TGCGCCAGCAGCCCGCTAGCGGGCCGCCAAGAGACCCAGTACTTC. Protein: CASSPLAGRQETQYF. The full variable domain, its missing parts supplied by reference TRBV5-1 and TRBJ2-5, is KAGVTQTPRYLIKTRGQQVTLSCSPISGHRSVSWYQQTPGQGLQFLFEYFSETQRNKGNFPGRFSGRQFSNSRSEMNVSTLELGDSALYLCASSPLAGRQETQYFGPGTRLLVL.